This T cell receptor beta chain was documented in a study of T-cell reconstitution after alpha-beta-depleted transplantation in children. Unique molecular identifiers were used in preparing the TCRbeta library. TCRdb recomputed calls from the PCR reads with MiXCR, one row per CDR3 protein. The sample comprises 200,000 to 300,000 distinct CDR3 sequences, about 24% of which are singletons, and 4.8% rests with the top ten. This clonotype was seen more than once but under ten times. Germline lookup yields CDR1 SEHNR and CDR2 FQNEAQ (reference sequence). Trimming left V 5 bases short and J 1 base short, with 9 bases between. The CDR3 consists of 13 residues.

The J gene is TRBJ2-7, the V gene TRBV7-9; weak D call: TRBD1 (5 bases). The sample consisted of PBMCs, mostly from graft donor cells, taken 360 days after TCRalphabeta/CD19-depleted stem cell transplant. The sequence derives from a female patient aged 2-10 years who had a stem cell transplant for congenital amegakaryocytic thrombocytopenia, so the T cells may come from the graft donor. The CDR3 loop reads CASSTRESYEQYF. In nucleotides, the CDR3 is TGTGCCAGCAGCACCAGGGAATCCTACGAGCAGTACTTC.